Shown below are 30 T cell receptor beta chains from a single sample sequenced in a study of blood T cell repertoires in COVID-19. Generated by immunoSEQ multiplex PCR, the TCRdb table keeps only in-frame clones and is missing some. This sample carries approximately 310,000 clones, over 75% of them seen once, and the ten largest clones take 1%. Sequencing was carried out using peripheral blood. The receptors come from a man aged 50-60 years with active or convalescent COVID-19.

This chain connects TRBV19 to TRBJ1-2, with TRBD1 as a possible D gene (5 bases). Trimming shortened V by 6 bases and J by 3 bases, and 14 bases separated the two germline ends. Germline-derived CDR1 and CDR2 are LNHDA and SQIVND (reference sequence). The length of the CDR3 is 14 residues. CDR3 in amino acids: CASRSGYSDYGYTF. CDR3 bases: TGTGCCAGTAGATCAGGGTATTCTGACTATGGCTACACCTTC.

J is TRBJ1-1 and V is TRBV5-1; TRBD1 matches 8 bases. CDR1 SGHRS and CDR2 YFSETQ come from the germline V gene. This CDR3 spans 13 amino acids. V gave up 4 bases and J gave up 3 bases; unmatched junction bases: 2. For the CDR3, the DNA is TGCGCCAGCAGCGTACAGGGGGACACTGAAGCTTTCTTT. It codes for CASSVQGDTEAFF.

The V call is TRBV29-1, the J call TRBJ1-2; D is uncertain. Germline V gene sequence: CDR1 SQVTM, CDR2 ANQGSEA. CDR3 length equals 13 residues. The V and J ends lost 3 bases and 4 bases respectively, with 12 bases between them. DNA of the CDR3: TGCAGCGTTGATGATCAGAGGAGCTATGGCTACACCTTC. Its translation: CSVDDQRSYGYTF.

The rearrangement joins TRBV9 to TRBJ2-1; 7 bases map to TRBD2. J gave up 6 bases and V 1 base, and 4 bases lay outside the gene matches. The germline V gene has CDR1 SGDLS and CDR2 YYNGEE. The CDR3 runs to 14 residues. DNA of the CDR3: TGTGCCAGCAGCGTACGGTCTAGCGGCAATGAGCAGTTCTTC. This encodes CASSVRSSGNEQFF.

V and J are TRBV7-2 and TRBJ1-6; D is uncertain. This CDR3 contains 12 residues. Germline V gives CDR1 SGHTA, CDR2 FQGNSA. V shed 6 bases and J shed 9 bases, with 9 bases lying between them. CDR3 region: CASSGNGSPLHF. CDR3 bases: TGTGCCAGCAGTGGTAACGGTTCACCCCTCCACTTT.

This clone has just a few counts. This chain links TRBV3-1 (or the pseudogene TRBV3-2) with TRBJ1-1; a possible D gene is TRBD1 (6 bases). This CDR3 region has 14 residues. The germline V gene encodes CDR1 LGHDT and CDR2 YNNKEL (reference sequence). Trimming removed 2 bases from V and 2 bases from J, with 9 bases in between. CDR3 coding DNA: TGTGCCAGCAGCCAAATGGACAGAAACACTGAAGCTTTCTTT. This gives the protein CASSQMDRNTEAFF.

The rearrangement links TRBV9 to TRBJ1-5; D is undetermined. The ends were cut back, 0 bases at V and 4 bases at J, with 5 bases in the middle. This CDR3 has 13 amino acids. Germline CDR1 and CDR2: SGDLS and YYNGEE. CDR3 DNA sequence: TGTGCCAGCAGCGTAGCCCCGAATCAGCCCCAGCATTTT. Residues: CASSVAPNQPQHF.

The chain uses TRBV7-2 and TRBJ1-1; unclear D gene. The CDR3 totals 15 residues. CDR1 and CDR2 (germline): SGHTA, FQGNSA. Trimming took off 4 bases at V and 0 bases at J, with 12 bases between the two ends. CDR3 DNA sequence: TGTGCCAGCAGCTCGAGACTGCTAATGAACACTGAAGCTTTCTTT. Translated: CASSSRLLMNTEAFF.

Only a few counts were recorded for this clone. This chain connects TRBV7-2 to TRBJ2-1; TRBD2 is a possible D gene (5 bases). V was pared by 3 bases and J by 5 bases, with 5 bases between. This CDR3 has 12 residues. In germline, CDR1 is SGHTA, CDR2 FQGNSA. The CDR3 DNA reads TGTGCCAGCAGCTTGCGGGACAATGAGCAGTTCTTC. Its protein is CASSLRDNEQFF.

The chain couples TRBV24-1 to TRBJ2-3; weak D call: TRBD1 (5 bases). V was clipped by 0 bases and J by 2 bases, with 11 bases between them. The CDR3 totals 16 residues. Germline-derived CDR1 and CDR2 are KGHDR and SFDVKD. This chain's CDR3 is CATSDLGKGDTDTQYF. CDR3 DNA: TGTGCCACCAGTGATTTGGGGAAAGGGGACACAGATACGCAGTATTTT.

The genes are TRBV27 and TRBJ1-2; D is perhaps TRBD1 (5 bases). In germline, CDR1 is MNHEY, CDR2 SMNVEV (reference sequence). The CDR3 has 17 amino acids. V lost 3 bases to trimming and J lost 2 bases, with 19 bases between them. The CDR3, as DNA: TGTGCCAGCAGTTTCTCAGGGTATACCCCCCCGAACTATGGCTACACCTTC. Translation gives CASSFSGYTPPNYGYTF.

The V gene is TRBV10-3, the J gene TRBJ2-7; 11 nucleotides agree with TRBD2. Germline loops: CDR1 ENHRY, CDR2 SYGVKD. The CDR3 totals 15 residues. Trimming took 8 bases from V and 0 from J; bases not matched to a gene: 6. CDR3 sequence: CAIRGGLAVSYEQYF. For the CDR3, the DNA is TGTGCCATCCGGGGGGGACTAGCGGTCTCCTACGAGCAGTACTTC.

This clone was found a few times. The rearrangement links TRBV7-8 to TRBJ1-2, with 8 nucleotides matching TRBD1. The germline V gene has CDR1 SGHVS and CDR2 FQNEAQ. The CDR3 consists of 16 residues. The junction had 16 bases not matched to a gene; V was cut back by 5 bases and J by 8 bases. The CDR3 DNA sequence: TGTGCCAGCAGCCTATCGTCTACAGGGGGACTGAGCGGCTACACCTTC. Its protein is CASSLSSTGGLSGYTF.

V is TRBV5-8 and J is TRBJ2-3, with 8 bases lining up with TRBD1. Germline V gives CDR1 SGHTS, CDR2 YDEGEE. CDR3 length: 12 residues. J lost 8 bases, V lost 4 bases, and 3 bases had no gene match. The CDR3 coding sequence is TGTGCCAGCAGCCAAACAGGGGGTACGCAGTATTTT. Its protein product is CASSQTGGTQYF.

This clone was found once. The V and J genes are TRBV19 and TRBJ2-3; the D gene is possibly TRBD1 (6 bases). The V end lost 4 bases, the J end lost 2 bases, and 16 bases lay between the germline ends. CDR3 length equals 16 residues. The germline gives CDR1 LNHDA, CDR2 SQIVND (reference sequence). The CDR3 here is CASSNLAGDNTDTQYF. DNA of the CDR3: TGTGCCAGTAGTAATTTGGCAGGGGATAACACAGATACGCAGTATTTT.

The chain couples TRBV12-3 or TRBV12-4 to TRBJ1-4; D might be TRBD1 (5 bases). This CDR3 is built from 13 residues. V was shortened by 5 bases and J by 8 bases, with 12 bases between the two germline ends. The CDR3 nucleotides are TGTGCCAGCAGTCCACAGGTTGGCGAAAAACTGTTTTTT. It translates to CASSPQVGEKLFF.

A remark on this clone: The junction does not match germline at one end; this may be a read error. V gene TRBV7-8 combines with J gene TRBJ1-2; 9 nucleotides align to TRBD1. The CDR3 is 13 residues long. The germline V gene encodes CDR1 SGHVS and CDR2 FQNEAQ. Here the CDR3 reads CASSSQEGGQGLF. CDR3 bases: TGTGCCAGCAGCTCGCAGGAGGGGGGACAGGGCCTCTTC.

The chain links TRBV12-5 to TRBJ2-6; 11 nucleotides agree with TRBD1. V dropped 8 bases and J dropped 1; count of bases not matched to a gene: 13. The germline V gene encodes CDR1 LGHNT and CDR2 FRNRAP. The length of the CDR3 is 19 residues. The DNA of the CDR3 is TGTGCTAGTCCACCCGGGACAGGGGGTCGGAGATCTGGGGCCAACGTCCTGACTTTC. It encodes CASPPGTGGRRSGANVLTF.

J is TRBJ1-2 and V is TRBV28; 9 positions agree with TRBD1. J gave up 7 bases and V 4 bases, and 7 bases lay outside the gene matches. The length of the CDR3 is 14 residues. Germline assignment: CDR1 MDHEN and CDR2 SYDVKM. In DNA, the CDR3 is TGTGCCAGCAGTTGGACAGGGGAGACAGGTGGCTACACCTTC. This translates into CASSWTGETGGYTF.

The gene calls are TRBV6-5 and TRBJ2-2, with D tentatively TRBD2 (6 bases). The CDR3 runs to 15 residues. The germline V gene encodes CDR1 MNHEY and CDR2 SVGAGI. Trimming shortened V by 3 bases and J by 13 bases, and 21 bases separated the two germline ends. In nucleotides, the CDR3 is TGTGCCAGCAGTTATTCGGGGGTATCGAGCCGGGTGCTGTTTTTT. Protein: CASSYSGVSSRVLFF.

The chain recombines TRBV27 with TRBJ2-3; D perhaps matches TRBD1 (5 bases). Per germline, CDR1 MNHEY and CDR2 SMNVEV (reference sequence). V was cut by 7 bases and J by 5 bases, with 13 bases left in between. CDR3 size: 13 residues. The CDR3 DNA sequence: TGTGCCAGCATGGGGCTAGGAGAAGATACGCAGTATTTT. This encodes CASMGLGEDTQYF.

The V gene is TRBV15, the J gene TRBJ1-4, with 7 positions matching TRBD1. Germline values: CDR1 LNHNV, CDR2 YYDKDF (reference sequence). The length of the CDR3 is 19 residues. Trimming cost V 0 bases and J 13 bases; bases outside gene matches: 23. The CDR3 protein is CATSRDIGRGRQGDQVLFF. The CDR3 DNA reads TGTGCCACCAGCAGAGATATTGGTAGAGGTCGGCAGGGGGATCAGGTACTGTTTTTT.

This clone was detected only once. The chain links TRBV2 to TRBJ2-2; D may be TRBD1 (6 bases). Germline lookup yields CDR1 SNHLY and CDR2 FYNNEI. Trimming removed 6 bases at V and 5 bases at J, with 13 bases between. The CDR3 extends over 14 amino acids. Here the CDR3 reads CASSKLQGTGELFF. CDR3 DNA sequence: TGTGCCAGCAGCAAACTACAGGGAACCGGGGAGCTGTTTTTT.

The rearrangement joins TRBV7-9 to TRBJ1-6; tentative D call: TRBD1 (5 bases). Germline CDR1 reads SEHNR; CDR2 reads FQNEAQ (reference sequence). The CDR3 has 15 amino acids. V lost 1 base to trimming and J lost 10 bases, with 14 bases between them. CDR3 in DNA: TGTGCCAGCAGCTTAGACAGGTGGCTGCGATCACCCCTCCACTTT. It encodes CASSLDRWLRSPLHF.

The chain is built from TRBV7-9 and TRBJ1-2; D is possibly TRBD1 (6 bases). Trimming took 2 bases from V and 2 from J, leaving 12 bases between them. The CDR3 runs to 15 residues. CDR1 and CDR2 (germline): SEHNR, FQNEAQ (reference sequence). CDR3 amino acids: CASSLKAQGNYGYTF. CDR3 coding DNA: TGTGCCAGCAGCTTAAAGGCACAGGGAAACTATGGCTACACCTTC.

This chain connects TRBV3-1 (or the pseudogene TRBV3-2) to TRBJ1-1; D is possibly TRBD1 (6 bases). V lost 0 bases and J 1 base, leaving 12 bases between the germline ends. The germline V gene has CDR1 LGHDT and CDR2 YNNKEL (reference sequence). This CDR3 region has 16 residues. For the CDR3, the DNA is TGTGCCAGCAGCCAAGATCCTCGGGGGGCGAACACTGAAGCTTTCTTT. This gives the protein CASSQDPRGANTEAFF.

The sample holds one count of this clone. This chain's CDR3 is CASSSSWTYRNTIYF. In nucleotides, the CDR3 is TGTGCCAGCAGTTCGTCATGGACATACCGAAACACCATATATTTT. The chain couples TRBV27 to TRBJ1-3, with a weak D call TRBD1 (5 bases). V lost 4 bases and J lost 5, with 15 bases in between. CDR1 is MNHEY, CDR2 SMNVEV, per germline (reference sequence). The CDR3 consists of 15 residues.

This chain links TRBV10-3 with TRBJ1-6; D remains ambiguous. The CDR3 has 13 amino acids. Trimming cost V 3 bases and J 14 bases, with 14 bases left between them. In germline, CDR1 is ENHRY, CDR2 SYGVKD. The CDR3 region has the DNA TGTGCCATCAGTGAAGAGCCCCGGTTGGCCCTCCACTTT. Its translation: CAISEEPRLALHF.

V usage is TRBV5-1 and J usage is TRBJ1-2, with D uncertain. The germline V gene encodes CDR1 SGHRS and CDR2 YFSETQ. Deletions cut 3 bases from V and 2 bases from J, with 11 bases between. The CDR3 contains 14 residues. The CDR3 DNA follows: TGCGCCAGCAGCTCGACGACCGGGAACTATGGCTACACCTTC. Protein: CASSSTTGNYGYTF.

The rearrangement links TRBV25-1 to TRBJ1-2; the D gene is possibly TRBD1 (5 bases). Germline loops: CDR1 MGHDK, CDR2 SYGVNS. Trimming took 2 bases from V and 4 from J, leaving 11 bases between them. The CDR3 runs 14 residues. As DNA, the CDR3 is TGTGCCAGCAGTGAAATCGGGGGAGGCTATGGCTACACCTTC. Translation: CASSEIGGGYGYTF.